Listed below are T cell receptor beta chains from one sample, sequenced in a study of CD8 T cells in ankylosing spondylitis. MiXCR, run by TCRdb on the 5' RACE reads, gives a single entry per CDR3 protein. The table shows approximately 180,000 distinct CDR3 sequences, with approximately 18% occurring only once. The sample was blood, either unsorted or a sorted T cell fraction (not recorded which). The receptor set was obtained from a male donor aged 10-29 years with ankylosing spondylitis or in good health (not recorded which). The CDR3 runs from the conserved cysteine through the conserved F or W. A D gene is named only where the DNA matches it firmly. A row's size may be missing; if present it is once, few, many or a size class.

j_gene | d_gene | v_gene | abundance | CDR3aa | CDR3nt
TRBJ2-1 | NA | TRBV5-1 | many | CASSLPAGYGNEQFF | TGCGCCAGCAGCTTGCCAGCAGGATATGGAAATGAGCAGTTCTTC
TRBJ2-1 | TRBD2 | TRBV20-1 | many | CSAGSSGRLNNEQFF | TGCAGTGCTGGCTCTAGCGGGAGGCTCAACAATGAGCAGTTCTTC
TRBJ2-1 | TRBD2 | TRBV7-8 | NA | CASSSPRRTSGRARYNEQFF | TGTGCCAGCAGCTCCCCCCGACGGACTAGCGGGAGGGCCAGGTACAATGAGCAGTTCTTC
TRBJ1-2 | NA | TRBV28 | many | CASRAANYGYTF | TGTGCCAGCAGGGCGGCTAACTATGGCTACACCTTC
TRBJ2-5 | TRBD2 | TRBV27 | many | CASAFGGGETQYF | TGTGCCAGCGCTTTCGGGGGGGGGGAGACCCAGTACTTC
TRBJ2-5 | NA | TRBV5-1 | many | CASSLVWQETQYF | TGCGCCAGCAGCTTGGTGTGGCAAGAGACCCAGTACTTC
TRBJ2-7 | TRBD1 | TRBV28 | many | CASSQPRQGSYEQYF | TGTGCCAGCAGTCAGCCTCGACAGGGTTCGTACGAGCAGTACTTC
TRBJ1-6 | NA | TRBV7-9 | NA | CASSPASNSPLHF | TGTGCCAGCAGCCCTGCTTCAAATTCACCCCTCCACTTT
TRBJ1-2 | TRBD1 | TRBV7-6 | NA | CASSSGQLKDGYTF | TGTGCCAGCAGCTCGGGACAGCTCAAGGATGGCTACACCTTC
TRBJ2-5 | NA | TRBV5-1 | many | CASSLEEPILETQYF | TGCGCCAGCAGCTTGGAAGAGCCAATTCTGGAGACCCAGTACTTC
TRBJ2-3 | NA | TRBV14 | many | CASSQGSRDHTQYF | TGTGCCAGCAGCCAAGGATCCAGGGATCATACGCAGTATTTT
TRBJ2-1 | TRBD2 | TRBV5-1 | many | CASSLTSGSYNEQFF | TGCGCCAGCAGCTTGACTAGCGGCTCCTACAATGAGCAGTTCTTC
TRBJ2-1 | TRBD2 | TRBV20-1 | many | CSARKLAGTNEQFF | TGCAGTGCTAGGAAGCTAGCGGGGACCAATGAGCAGTTCTTC
TRBJ1-1 | NA | TRBV12-3/TRBV12-4 | NA | CASKEDVDTEAFF | TGTGCCAGCAAGGAGGACGTTGACACTGAAGCTTTCTTT
TRBJ2-3 | NA | TRBV7-3 | many | CASSPPRCPERTDTQYF | TGTGCCAGCAGCCCCCCCCGGTGTCCGGAACGCACAGATACGCAGTATTTT
TRBJ2-3 | NA | TRBV15 | many | CATSYRDTDTQYF | TGTGCCACCAGCTACCGGGACACGGATACGCAGTATTTT
TRBJ1-4 | TRBD1 | TRBV25-1 | many | CASSEPGTGDNEKLFF | TGTGCCAGCAGTGAACCCGGGACAGGGGATAATGAAAAACTGTTTTTT
TRBJ2-3 | NA | TRBV6-2/TRBV6-3 | NA | CASTSADTQYF | TGTGCCAGCACCTCAGCGGATACGCAGTATTTT
TRBJ2-2 | NA | TRBV5-1 | NA | CASSPGTRLNTGELFF | TGCGCCAGCAGCCCCGGGACACGATTAAACACCGGGGAGCTGTTTTTT
TRBJ2-7 | NA | TRBV25-1 | many | CATARGALSSYEQYF | TGTGCCACTGCTAGGGGGGCCCTTAGCTCCTACGAGCAGTACTTC
TRBJ2-1 | NA | TRBV29-1 | NA | CSAEANEQFF | TGCAGCGCGGAAGCGAATGAGCAGTTCTTC
TRBJ2-1 | NA | TRBV7-2 | NA | CASSLASVGEQFF | TGTGCCAGCAGCTTAGCGAGCGTAGGGGAGCAGTTCTTC
TRBJ2-1 | NA | TRBV14 | many | CASSQVGQPKQFF | TGTGCCAGCAGCCAAGTGGGGCAGCCGAAGCAGTTCTTC
TRBJ2-3 | NA | TRBV11-1 | many | CASSLVGAVSTDTQYF | TGTGCCAGCAGCCTGGTTGGTGCGGTTAGCACAGATACGCAGTATTTT
TRBJ2-7 | NA | TRBV29-1 | NA | CSENEQYF | TGCAGCGAGAACGAGCAGTACTTC
TRBJ1-2 | NA | TRBV12-3/TRBV12-4 | few | CASSLDPSNYGYTF | TGTGCCAGCAGTTTAGATCCAAGCAACTATGGCTACACCTTC